One and the same sample provided the 20 T cell receptor beta chains below, sequenced in a study of T cell responses to AZD1222 COVID-19 vaccine. Sequencing was performed with immunoSEQ multiplex PCR; in TCRdb, only in-frame clones are kept and a portion is missing. The repertoire consists of fewer than 150,000 clones, with over 75% occurring once and the leading ten covering roughly 1.1%. The sequencing here drew on peripheral blood, taken on day 0 of AZD1222 vaccination. These receptor sequences come from an adult in good health.

This rearrangement joins TRBV11-2 to TRBJ2-3; D unresolved. Trimming left V 0 bases short and J 1 base short, with 11 bases between. The germline CDR1 and CDR2 sequences are SGHAT and FQNNGV. The CDR3 sequence is 16 residues long. CDR3 sequence: CASSLDTFPGTDTQYF. DNA for the CDR3: TGTGCCAGCAGCTTAGATACTTTTCCGGGCACAGATACGCAGTATTTT.

The rearrangement uses TRBV7-2 and TRBJ2-7, with 10 bases that match TRBD1. From germline, CDR1 is SGHTA and CDR2 FQGNSA. V lost 5 bases to trimming and J lost 2 bases; unmatched junction nucleotides: 6. This CDR3 region has 15 residues. The CDR3 here is CASSQDRGLAYEQYF. CDR3 sequence (DNA): TGTGCCAGCAGCCAAGACAGGGGGCTTGCCTACGAGCAGTACTTC.

V gene TRBV19 combines with J gene TRBJ1-1; 7 bases fit TRBD1. V trimming: 5 bases; J trimming: 5 bases; junction bases outside the gene matches: 11. The CDR3 length is 15 residues. Germline V lookup: CDR1 LNHDA, CDR2 SQIVND (reference sequence). In nucleotides, the CDR3 is TGTGCCAGTAGTTTCCTCCGGGACAGAGGGACTGAAGCTTTCTTT. Protein product: CASSFLRDRGTEAFF. Using reference TRBV19 and TRBJ1-1 for the parts outside the CDR3, the full variable domain is DGGITQSPKYLFRKEGQNVTLSCEQNLNHDAMYWYRQDPGQGLRLIYYSQIVNDFQKGDIAEGYSVSREKKESFPLTVTSAQKNPTAFYLCASSFLRDRGTEAFFGQGTRLTVV.

The chain combines TRBV10-2 with TRBJ2-1; maybe TRBD1 (5 bases). Deletions cut 6 bases from V and 4 bases from J, with 16 bases between. CDR1 and CDR2 from the germline V gene are WSHSY and SAAADI. The length of the CDR3 is 15 residues. This CDR3 is CASRDTNLGYNEQFF. The CDR3 nucleotides read TGCGCCAGCAGGGACACAAATCTAGGGTACAATGAGCAGTTCTTC.

The chain links TRBV19 to TRBJ1-2, with a weak D call TRBD1 (6 bases). The CDR3 contains 13 residues. Trimming removed 4 bases from V and 5 bases from J, with 11 bases in between. The germline CDR1 and CDR2 sequences are LNHDA and SQIVND (reference sequence). CDR3 region: CASSTGTTYGYTF. CDR3 DNA sequence: TGTGCCAGTAGTACAGGGACAACATATGGCTACACCTTC. Combining the CDR3 with reference TRBV19 and TRBJ1-2 gives the whole variable domain DGGITQSPKYLFRKEGQNVTLSCEQNLNHDAMYWYRQDPGQGLRLIYYSQIVNDFQKGDIAEGYSVSREKKESFPLTVTSAQKNPTAFYLCASSTGTTYGYTFGSGTRLTVV.

This clone was seen only a few times. V gene TRBV28 combines with J gene TRBJ2-7; tentatively, D is TRBD2 (7 bases). The CDR3 contains 15 residues. V dropped 7 bases and J dropped 7 bases, with 23 bases sitting between them. Germline CDR1 reads MDHEN; CDR2 reads SYDVKM. CDR3 sequence: CASTHREGLGGEQYF. CDR3 coding DNA: TGTGCCAGCACCCACAGGGAGGGCCTTGGAGGGGAGCAGTACTTC.

This chain joins TRBV7-9 and TRBJ2-5; D uncertain. This CDR3 has 14 amino acids. Trimming cost V 5 bases and J 1 base, with 11 bases left between them. Per the germline V gene, CDR1 is SEHNR and CDR2 is FQNEAQ (reference sequence). This CDR3 is CASSPPGGQETQYF. The DNA for the CDR3 is TGTGCCAGCAGCCCTCCGGGCGGCCAAGAGACCCAGTACTTC.

The chain is built from TRBV11-2 and TRBJ2-7; maybe TRBD1 (6 bases). Germline values: CDR1 SGHAT, CDR2 FQNNGV. V was trimmed by 5 bases and J by 6 bases, leaving 29 bases between them. This CDR3 is built from 18 residues. The CDR3 DNA is TGTGCCAGCAGCCCTACTGGCCAAGAGAGTACCAGGGGTGGCGAGCAGTACTTC. This gives the protein CASSPTGQESTRGGEQYF. The full variable domain, completed using reference TRBV11-2 and TRBJ2-7, is EAGVAQSPRYKIIEKRQSVAFWCNPISGHATLYWYQQILGQGPKLLIQFQNNGVVDDSQLPKDRFSAERLKGVDSTLKIQPAKLEDSAVYLCASSPTGQESTRGGEQYFGPGTRLTVT.

The chain combines TRBV2 with TRBJ1-6, with D perhaps matching TRBD1 (6 bases). CDR1 is SNHLY, CDR2 FYNNEI, per germline. This CDR3 has 16 amino acids. Deletions cut 5 bases from V and 8 bases from J, with 19 bases between. The CDR3 reads CASSPRGGAQYSPLHF. The CDR3 nucleotides read TGTGCCAGCAGTCCTCGAGGGGGGGCGCAATATTCACCCCTCCACTTT.

This clone has just one count. The gene calls are TRBV27 and TRBJ2-7; D might be TRBD2 (6 bases). From germline, CDR1 is MNHEY and CDR2 SMNVEV (reference sequence). The CDR3 consists of 11 residues. Trimming left V 8 bases short and J 3 bases short, with 8 bases between. The CDR3 is CASEEGYEQYF. As DNA, the CDR3 is TGTGCCAGCGAGGAGGGCTACGAGCAGTACTTC.

The chain couples TRBV7-9 to TRBJ1-1; D gene unclear. This CDR3 is built from 13 residues. V lost 1 base to trimming and J lost 10 bases, with 13 bases between them. CDR1 is SEHNR and CDR2 is FQNEAQ in the germline V gene (reference sequence). Written as DNA, the CDR3 is TGTGCCAGCAGCTTAGTTCAGGAGGGCCGAGCTTTCTTT. Protein: CASSLVQEGRAFF.

The chain is built from TRBV15 and TRBJ1-3; D possibly corresponds to TRBD1 (6 bases). Trimming took off 5 bases at V and 2 bases at J, with 13 bases between the two ends. Germline assignment: CDR1 LNHNV and CDR2 YYDKDF (reference sequence). CDR3 size: 15 residues. CDR3 residues: CATSSWAGAGNTIYF. As DNA, the CDR3 is TGTGCCACCAGCTCCTGGGCAGGGGCTGGAAACACCATATATTTT.

The chain is built from TRBV7-8 and TRBJ2-7; TRBD1 agrees at 9 bases. CDR1 is SGHVS, CDR2 FQNEAQ, per germline. The V and J ends lost 5 bases and 3 bases, in that order; junction bases with no gene match: 5. The CDR3 runs to 14 residues. The CDR3 DNA is TGTGCCAGCAGCCCCCGGGACAGGGACTACGAGCAGTACTTC. Protein: CASSPRDRDYEQYF. Drawing the rest from reference TRBV7-8 and TRBJ2-7, the complete variable domain is GAGVSQSPRYKVAKRGQDVALRCDPISGHVSLFWYQQALGQGPEFLTYFQNEAQLDKSGLPSDRFFAERPEGSVSTLKIQRTQQEDSAVYLCASSPRDRDYEQYFGPGTRLTVT.

V gene TRBV6-6 combines with J gene TRBJ1-2; D is undetermined. CDR3 length equals 12 residues. In germline, CDR1 is MNHNY, CDR2 SVGAGI (reference sequence). V was cut by 4 bases and J by 6 bases, with 9 bases left in between. CDR3 protein: CASSSGWDGYTF. The CDR3 coding sequence is TGTGCCAGCAGTTCTGGGTGGGATGGCTACACCTTC.

The CDR3 region has the DNA TGTGCCAGCAGCCCCCCGGGGGGAGGAGAGCAGTACTTC. Encoded protein: CASSPPGGGEQYF. The genes are TRBV5-4 and TRBJ2-7; 7 bases fit TRBD2. Trimming cost V 4 bases and J 7 bases; bases outside gene matches: 8. The CDR3 consists of 13 residues. The germline gives CDR1 SGHNT, CDR2 YYREEE (reference sequence).

The rearrangement links TRBV7-2 to TRBJ2-5; D is possibly TRBD2 (7 bases). Germline CDR1 and CDR2: SGHTA and FQGNSA. With 1 base removed from V and 9 bases from J, the gap between germline ends came to 18 bases. The CDR3 has 15 residues. In DNA, the CDR3 is TGTGCCAGCAGCTTAGAGGTGGGGGGGCCTGGGGCCCAGTACTTC. Translation gives CASSLEVGGPGAQYF.

The sample holds one count of this clone. The CDR3 region has the DNA TGTGCCCCCCGTCCGTCGGCCAACCGGTGGGAAAACATTCAGTACTTC. Protein: CAPRPSANRWENIQYF. The chain links TRBV21-1 to TRBJ2-4. TRBV21-1 is assigned pseudogene status. CDR3 length equals 16 residues.

This chain uses TRBV9 with TRBJ1-2, with a weak D call TRBD1 (5 bases). With 0 bases removed from V and 6 bases from J, the gap between germline ends came to 9 bases. The CDR3 consists of 13 residues. Germline CDR1 and CDR2: SGDLS and YYNGEE. The CDR3 is CASSVGSGNGYTF. CDR3 sequence (DNA): TGTGCCAGCAGCGTAGGGTCAGGGAATGGCTACACCTTC.

The genes are TRBV4-3 and TRBJ1-2; a possible D gene is TRBD1 (5 bases). Germline lookup yields CDR1 LGHNA and CDR2 YSLEER. The CDR3 totals 14 residues. V was clipped by 7 bases and J by 0 bases, with 12 bases between them. The DNA of the CDR3 is TGCGCCAGCAAGGGGCAGGGTGCTAACTATGGCTACACCTTC. Its translation: CASKGQGANYGYTF.

This sequence joins TRBV7-2 and TRBJ2-4; 11 nucleotides agree with TRBD2. The CDR3 has 15 residues. Germline CDR1 SGHTA, CDR2 FQGNSA. J lost 5 bases, V lost 3 bases, and 3 bases had no gene match. The CDR3 sequence: CASSFIAGGQNIQYF. The CDR3 DNA follows: TGTGCCAGCAGCTTTATAGCGGGGGGGCAAAACATTCAGTACTTC.